The clone carrying this T cell receptor beta chain was seen more than once but under ten times. Its target is unknown. The same CDR3 arises from other DNA sequences in this sample as well. These donors were members of the roughly 120-subject validation cohort, a group separate from the approximately 670-subject first cohort. This specimen comes from a study of cytomegalovirus exposure and HLA in healthy donors. Broader study findings: 164 TCR beta chains were listed as cytomegalovirus-associated.

From germline, CDR1 is SGHRS and CDR2 YFSETQ. V shed 3 bases and J 2 bases; nucleotides not matched to a gene: 1. This CDR3 has 14 amino acids. Repertoires were generated with immunoSEQ multiplex PCR, while TCRdb's copy carries only in-frame clones and drops some. The repertoire holds under 80,000 clones, with more than 80% as singletons. The chain uses TRBV5-1 and TRBJ2-7, with 11 bases matching TRBD1. This sequence originates from a woman aged 18-35 years in good health and CMV-seronegative. Material: PBMCs. This CDR3 reads CASSSGQGAYEQYF. DNA of the CDR3: TGCGCCAGCAGCTCGGGACAGGGGGCCTACGAGCAGTACTTC.